Listed below are T cell receptor beta chains from one sample, sequenced in a study of blood T cell repertoires in COVID-19. Data came from immunoSEQ multiplex PCR; TCRdb stores just in-frame clones and leaves some out. The sample holds 140,000 or so clones; around 87% are singletons and the top ten take over 35%. Sequencing used peripheral blood. These TCRs come from a man in his fifties who had recovered from COVID-19. The CDR3 runs from the conserved cysteine through the conserved F or W. The D gene is left open where the match is weak.

D gene: TRBD1
J gene: TRBJ1-2
V gene: TRBV7-2
CDR3 protein: CASSFTLGTDDGYTF

D gene: .
J gene: TRBJ2-7
V gene: TRBV5-1
CDR3 protein: CASSLAPGAYEQYF

D gene: TRBD1
J gene: TRBJ1-1
V gene: TRBV9
CDR3 protein: CASSVGQGARNTEAFF

D gene: .
J gene: TRBJ2-5
V gene: TRBV5-4
CDR3 protein: CASSVRFMEETQYF

D gene: .
J gene: TRBJ1-3
V gene: TRBV5-1
CDR3 protein: CASSLEAGALGNTIYF

D gene: .
J gene: TRBJ2-2
V gene: TRBV6-6
CDR3 protein: CASSPESHRVQYTGELFF

D gene: .
J gene: TRBJ1-2
V gene: TRBV5-6
CDR3 protein: CASSRLGLSPGYGYTF

D gene: TRBD1
J gene: TRBJ1-1
V gene: TRBV5-1
CDR3 protein: CASSLGGTGVTEAFF

D gene: .
J gene: TRBJ1-1
V gene: TRBV4-3
CDR3 protein: CASSQDFRQNTEAFF

D gene: TRBD1
J gene: TRBJ1-3
V gene: TRBV4-1
CDR3 protein: CASSQATGRSLLDTIYF

D gene: TRBD1
J gene: TRBJ1-1
V gene: TRBV19
CDR3 protein: CASRSLGQVYTEAFF

D gene: TRBD1
J gene: TRBJ1-5
V gene: TRBV5-5
CDR3 protein: CASSLGQGFWPQHF

D gene: .
J gene: TRBJ1-1
V gene: TRBV11-2
CDR3 protein: CASSLDFAEAFF

D gene: .
J gene: TRBJ2-1
V gene: TRBV5-4
CDR3 protein: CASTASSVDEVNEQFF

D gene: .
J gene: TRBJ1-1
V gene: TRBV5-1
CDR3 protein: CASSLQQGGITEAFF

D gene: TRBD2
J gene: TRBJ2-3
V gene: TRBV30
CDR3 protein: CAWSVGLAGGRVDTQYF

D gene: TRBD1
J gene: TRBJ2-7
V gene: TRBV27
CDR3 protein: CASSFQPRTGHHEQYF

D gene: TRBD1
J gene: TRBJ1-1
V gene: TRBV4-3
CDR3 protein: CASSQVPQGMNTEAFF

D gene: .
J gene: TRBJ1-1
V gene: TRBV6-5
CDR3 protein: CASRTPTALAFF

D gene: TRBD1
J gene: TRBJ1-5
V gene: TRBV7-3
CDR3 protein: CASSLDRAQPQHF

D gene: TRBD1
J gene: TRBJ1-2
V gene: TRBV18
CDR3 protein: CASSREQGRNGYTF

D gene: .
J gene: TRBJ1-3
V gene: TRBV6-5
CDR3 protein: CASRQGSGNTIYF

D gene: .
J gene: TRBJ1-3
V gene: TRBV7-3
CDR3 protein: CASSPPASAIYF

D gene: TRBD2
J gene: TRBJ2-7
V gene: TRBV10-2
CDR3 protein: CASSESIAGVIEQYF

D gene: TRBD1
J gene: TRBJ1-2
V gene: TRBV6-5
CDR3 protein: CASRARDRVYWDTF

D gene: .
J gene: TRBJ2-3
V gene: TRBV5-1
CDR3 protein: CASSPSTQSGDTQYF

D gene: TRBD1
J gene: TRBJ2-7
V gene: TRBV6-2/TRBV6-3
CDR3 protein: CASSPGQGAYEQYF

D gene: TRBD1
J gene: TRBJ1-2
V gene: TRBV2
CDR3 protein: CASTRTGGVGYTF

D gene: TRBD1
J gene: TRBJ1-1
V gene: TRBV10-3
CDR3 protein: CAISEWGTGGNTEAFF

D gene: .
J gene: TRBJ2-3
V gene: TRBV6-5
CDR3 protein: CASSSQADTQYF

D gene: TRBD1
J gene: TRBJ1-1
V gene: TRBV5-1
CDR3 protein: CASSQGQASNTEAFF

D gene: .
J gene: TRBJ2-5
V gene: TRBV11-2
CDR3 protein: CASSLGPRETQYF

D gene: .
J gene: TRBJ2-5
V gene: TRBV9
CDR3 protein: CASSVAQAETQYF

D gene: .
J gene: TRBJ1-1
V gene: TRBV27
CDR3 protein: CASSPINGNTEAFF

D gene: TRBD1
J gene: TRBJ2-7
V gene: TRBV4-2
CDR3 protein: CASSQSLPGQGEQYF

D gene: TRBD2
J gene: TRBJ2-1
V gene: TRBV15
CDR3 protein: CATSRPRTSGGINEQFF

D gene: TRBD1
J gene: TRBJ2-3
V gene: TRBV9
CDR3 protein: CASSEGTEDTTDTQYF